The clone carrying this TCR beta chain showed up just once. The target antigen is unknown. A much larger clone differs from this one at a single base, so this may be a read error. The entry originates in a study of HIV-infected patients and healthy controls. Study-wide results and limits: No HLA typing of donors was done in this study.

No cell fractionation was done, so the repertoire covers all unsorted peripheral blood T cells. CDR3 length equals 14 residues. CDR1 is SGHNT, CDR2 YENEEA, per germline. About 500 ng RNA was reverse transcribed with alpha and beta constant-region primers. Separate chain-specific third strand synthesis with multiplexing indices produced the alpha and beta libraries. The SP2 site served as the priming point for second strand synthesis. TCRdb re-analysed the 5' RACE reads in MiXCR, keeping a single row per CDR3 protein. Among approximately 11,000 distinct CDR3 sequences listed, 9% to 9.5% were seen once.

The genes are TRBV11-3 and TRBJ2-3; possible D gene TRBD1, 5 bases. This receptor was taken from an adult with HIV infection. The donor label of this sample is uncertain. Sequencing was performed on blood, taken before antiretroviral therapy. The CDR3 sequence is CASSLQGSPDTHYF. Here the CDR3 DNA reads TGTGCCAGCAGCTTACAGGGATCACCGGATACGCATTATTTT.